Reported below is one T cell receptor beta chain. What it binds is unknown. Per the authors' pipeline: Filtering of immunoSEQ junctional sequences could not match full-length read filtering. The repertoire was sequenced with immunoSEQ multiplex PCR; TCRdb's copy has only in-frame clones and lacks some. The DNA gave D and trimming, while V, J and clone size come from that table. The sample yields 2 million to 2.5 million clones, approximately 96% seen once. The data belong to a study of shared clonotypes between healthy human individuals. Study-level findings and limits: Although depth was large, rarefaction showed that sequencing of the sorted subsets was incomplete. All-four-donor shared clonotypes had higher generation probabilities than non-shared clonotypes did.

This TCR was sampled from a man aged 18 to 30 in good health. Material: naive CD4+ T cells sorted from blood. As to subset: CD45RA+ positively selected.

The CDR3 DNA is TGTGCCAGCAGCTCGTCCGGGACTAGCGGGGCCCACGAGCAGTACTTC. Translated: CASSSSGTSGAHEQYF. The chain uses TRBV5-4 and TRBJ2-7, with 13 nucleotides matching TRBD2. Germline V gives CDR1 SGHNT, CDR2 YYREEE (reference sequence). The CDR3 has 16 residues. With 3 bases clipped from V and 5 bases from J, the junction kept 8 bases outside the gene matches.